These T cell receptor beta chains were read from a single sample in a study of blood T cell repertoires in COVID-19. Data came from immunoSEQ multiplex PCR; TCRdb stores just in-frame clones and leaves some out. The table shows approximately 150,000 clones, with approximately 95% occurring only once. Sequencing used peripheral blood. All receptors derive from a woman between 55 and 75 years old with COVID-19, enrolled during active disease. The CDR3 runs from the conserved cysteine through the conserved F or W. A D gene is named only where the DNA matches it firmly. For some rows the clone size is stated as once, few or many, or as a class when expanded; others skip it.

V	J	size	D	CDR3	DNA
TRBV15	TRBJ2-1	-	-	CATSRAQGSSYNEQFF	TGTGCCACCAGCAGAGCGCAGGGGAGCTCCTACAATGAGCAGTTCTTC
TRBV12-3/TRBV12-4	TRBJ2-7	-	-	CASSPQGSEQYF	TGTGCCAGCAGTCCCCAGGGATCCGAGCAGTACTTC
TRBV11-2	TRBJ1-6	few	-	CASSLQVYNSPLHF	TGTGCCAGCAGCCTACAGGTTTATAATTCACCCCTCCACTTT
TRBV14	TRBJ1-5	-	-	CASSQSRDQPQHF	TGTGCCAGCAGCCAAAGCAGGGATCAGCCCCAGCATTTT
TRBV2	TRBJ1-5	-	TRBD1	CASSEAGTGGQPQHF	TGTGCCAGCAGTGAAGCTGGGACAGGGGGACAGCCCCAGCATTTT
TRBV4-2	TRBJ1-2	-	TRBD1	CASSQERGTGALRTGYTF	TGTGCCAGCAGCCAAGAAAGAGGGACAGGGGCCCTCCGTACGGGCTACACCTTC
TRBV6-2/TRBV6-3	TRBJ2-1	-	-	CASIPGVRPGNEQFF	TGTGCCAGCATCCCAGGGGTACGTCCTGGCAATGAGCAGTTCTTC
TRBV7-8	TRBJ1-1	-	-	CASSQASTEAFF	TGTGCCAGCAGCCAAGCCTCCACTGAAGCTTTCTTT
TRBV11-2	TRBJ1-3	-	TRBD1	CASSSWGQGKDTIYF	TGTGCCAGCAGCTCATGGGGACAGGGCAAGGACACCATATATTTT
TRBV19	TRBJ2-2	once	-	CASIGVRQVDTGELFF	TGTGCCAGTATTGGTGTCAGGCAGGTAGACACCGGGGAGCTGTTTTTT
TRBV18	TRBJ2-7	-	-	CASSRGGSTYEQYF	TGTGCCAGCTCCCGGGGTGGCAGCACCTACGAGCAGTACTTC
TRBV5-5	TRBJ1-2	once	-	CASSLMGQGGGYTF	TGTGCCAGCAGCTTGATGGGGCAGGGTGGTGGCTACACCTTC
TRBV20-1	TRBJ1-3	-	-	CSALTGNTIYF	TGCAGTGCCTTAACTGGAAACACCATATATTTT
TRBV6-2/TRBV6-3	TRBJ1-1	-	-	CASSRSIREEAFF	TGTGCCAGCAGTCGGAGCATCCGGGAAGAAGCTTTCTTT
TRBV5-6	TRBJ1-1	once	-	CASSWRDRFSEAFF	TGTGCCAGCAGCTGGAGGGACCGATTCTCTGAAGCTTTCTTT
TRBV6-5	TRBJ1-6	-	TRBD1	CASRTGVNSPLHF	TGTGCCAGCCGGACAGGGGTGAATTCACCCCTCCACTTT
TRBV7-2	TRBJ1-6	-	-	CASSPPTRVPLHF	TGTGCCAGCTCACCCCCCACGAGGGTCCCCCTCCACTTT
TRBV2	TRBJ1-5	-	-	CASSLGGGGSNQPQHF	TGTGCCAGCAGCCTGGGGGGGGGTGGAAGCAATCAGCCCCAGCATTTT
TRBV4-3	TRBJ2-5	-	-	CASSQDHGGERVEYF	TGCGCCAGCAGCCAAGACCACGGGGGTGAGAGAGTGGAGTACTTC
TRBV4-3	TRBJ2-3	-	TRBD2	CASSQEPSGGRRGTDTQYF	TGCGCCAGCAGCCAAGAACCTAGCGGGGGCCGACGGGGCACAGATACGCAGTATTTT
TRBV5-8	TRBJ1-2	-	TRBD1	CASSYDRTGSLQVGGYTF	TGTGCCAGCAGCTACGATCGGACAGGGTCCTTGCAGGTGGGAGGCTACACCTTC
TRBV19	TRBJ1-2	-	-	CASSTREIRNYGYTF	TGTGCCAGTAGTACCCGGGAAATCAGGAACTATGGCTACACCTTC
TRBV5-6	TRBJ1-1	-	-	CASSIGHMNTEAFF	TGTGCCAGCAGCATAGGACACATGAACACTGAAGCTTTCTTT
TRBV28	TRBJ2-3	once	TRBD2	CASSSPAGVSSHTQYF	TGTGCCAGCAGTTCCCCGGCGGGGGTGTCCTCGCATACGCAGTATTTT
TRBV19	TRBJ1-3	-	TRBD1	CASSTLPGWDRVYSGNTIYF	TGTGCCAGTAGTACTCTACCAGGCTGGGACAGGGTTTACTCTGGAAACACCATATATTTT
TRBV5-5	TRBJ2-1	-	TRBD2	CASSFLPGGISYNEQFF	TGTGCCAGCAGCTTTCTCCCCGGGGGGATCTCCTACAATGAGCAGTTCTTC
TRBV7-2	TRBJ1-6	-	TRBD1	CASSPTGPVSPLHF	TGTGCCAGCAGCCCGACAGGGCCGGTATCACCCCTCCACTTT
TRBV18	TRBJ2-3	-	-	CASSPPATDTQYF	TGTGCCAGCTCACCACCGGCCACAGATACGCAGTATTTT
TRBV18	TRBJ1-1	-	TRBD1	CASSPYTGQGNTEAFF	TGTGCCAGCTCCCCATATACCGGACAGGGCAACACTGAAGCTTTCTTT
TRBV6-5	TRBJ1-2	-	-	CASSYGGEGYGYTF	TGTGCCAGCAGTTACGGAGGGGAGGGCTATGGCTACACCTTC
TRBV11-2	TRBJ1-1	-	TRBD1	CASSLRPPGQGITGAFF	TGTGCCAGCAGCCTCAGGCCGCCGGGACAGGGAATAACTGGAGCTTTCTTT
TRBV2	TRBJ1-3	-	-	CASSHSSGNTIYF	TGTGCCAGCAGTCACAGCTCTGGAAACACCATATATTTT
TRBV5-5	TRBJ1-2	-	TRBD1	CASSSSTTGGYGYTF	TGTGCCAGCAGCTCTTCAACCACAGGGGGATATGGCTACACCTTC
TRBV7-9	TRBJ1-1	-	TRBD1	CASSFDRGSEVTYTEAFF	TGTGCCAGCAGCTTTGACAGGGGTAGCGAAGTTACGTACACTGAAGCTTTCTTT
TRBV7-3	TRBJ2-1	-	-	CASSLSSRTIHEQFF	TGTGCCAGCAGCTTATCCTCAAGGACTATTCATGAGCAGTTCTTC
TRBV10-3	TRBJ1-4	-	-	CAISERQGIEKLFF	TGTGCCATCAGTGAGCGTCAGGGAATTGAAAAACTGTTTTTT
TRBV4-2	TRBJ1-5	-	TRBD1	CASSQEDREWSNQPQHF	TGTGCCAGCAGCCAAGAGGACAGGGAGTGGAGCAATCAGCCCCAGCATTTT
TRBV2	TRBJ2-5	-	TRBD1	CASRGQGQRQETQYF	TGTGCCAGCAGGGGACAGGGCCAGAGACAAGAGACCCAGTACTTC
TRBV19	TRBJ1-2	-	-	CASTLGRTNGYGYTF	TGTGCCAGTACCTTAGGAAGGACAAATGGCTATGGCTACACCTTC
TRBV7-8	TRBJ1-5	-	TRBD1	CASSLTGANQPQHF	TGTGCCAGCAGCTTGACAGGGGCAAATCAGCCCCAGCATTTT
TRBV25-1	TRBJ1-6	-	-	CASSGQNNSPLHF	TGTGCCAGCAGTGGGCAGAATAATTCACCCCTCCACTTT
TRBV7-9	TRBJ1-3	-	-	CASSRTGSSGNTIYF	TGTGCCAGCAGCAGAACAGGGAGCTCTGGAAACACCATATATTTT
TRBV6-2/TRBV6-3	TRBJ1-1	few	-	CASSYPEANTEAFF	TGTGCCAGCAGTTACCCGGAGGCTAACACTGAAGCTTTCTTT
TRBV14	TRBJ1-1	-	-	CASSSHLNTEAFF	TGTGCCAGCAGCTCGCACTTGAACACTGAAGCTTTCTTT